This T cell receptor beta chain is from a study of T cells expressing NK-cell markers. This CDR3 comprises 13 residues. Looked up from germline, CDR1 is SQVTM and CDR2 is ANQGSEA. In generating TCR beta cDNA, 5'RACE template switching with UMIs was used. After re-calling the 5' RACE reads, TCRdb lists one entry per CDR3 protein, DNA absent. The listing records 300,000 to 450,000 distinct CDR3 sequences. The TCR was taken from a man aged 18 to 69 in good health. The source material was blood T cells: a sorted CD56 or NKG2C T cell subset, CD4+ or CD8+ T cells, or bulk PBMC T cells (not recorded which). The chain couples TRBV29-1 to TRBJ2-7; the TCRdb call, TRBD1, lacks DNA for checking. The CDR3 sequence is CSVARGTGYEQYF.